Listed below are T cell receptor beta chains from one sample, sequenced in a study of cytomegalovirus exposure and HLA in healthy donors. Sequenced by immunoSEQ multiplex PCR; TCRdb stores in-frame clones only, minus some. The table for this sample gives roughly 62,000 clones. Sequencing used PBMCs. The receptors originated from a woman aged 18 to 35 in good health and CMV-seronegative. Both conserved end residues are part of each CDR3. The D gene is left open where the match is weak.

D: -; J: TRBJ1-6; V: TRBV5-5; DNA: TGTGCCAGCAGCTTGGCACAGGACTATAATTCACCCCTCCACTTT; CDR3: CASSLAQDYNSPLHF
D: -; J: TRBJ1-4; V: TRBV5-1; DNA: TGCGCCAGCAGCGAGGGGGTTGATGAAAAACTGTTTTTT; CDR3: CASSEGVDEKLFF
D: -; J: TRBJ1-2; V: TRBV29-1; DNA: TGCAGCTTCAGGCGGGGGGATTATGGCTACACCTTC; CDR3: CSFRRGDYGYTF
D: -; J: TRBJ2-7; V: TRBV5-1; DNA: TGCGCCAGCAGCACCAGCGGGTCGGCCGACGAGCAGTACTTC; CDR3: CASSTSGSADEQYF
D: -; J: TRBJ2-1; V: TRBV6-1; DNA: TGTGCCAGCTCCGTAGCATCCTACAATGAGCAGTTCTTC; CDR3: CASSVASYNEQFF
D: -; J: TRBJ2-5; V: TRBV5-1; DNA: TGCGCCAGCACCAATGGGGAGAGGGAGACCCAGTACTTC; CDR3: CASTNGERETQYF
D: -; J: TRBJ2-5; V: TRBV6-5; DNA: TGTGCCAGCAGCAGAACGGGAGCTGGGGAGACCCAGTACTTC; CDR3: CASSRTGAGETQYF
D: TRBD2; J: TRBJ2-7; V: TRBV4-2; DNA: TGTGCCAGCAGCCAAGGCGGGGGGGCCTACGAGCAGTACTTC; CDR3: CASSQGGGAYEQYF
D: TRBD1; J: TRBJ2-2; V: TRBV5-1; DNA: TGCGCCAGCAGCACCCCGACAGGGAAGGTCACCGGGGAGCTGTTTTTT; CDR3: CASSTPTGKVTGELFF
D: -; J: TRBJ1-1; V: TRBV27; DNA: TGTGCCAGCAGTTCCCCCGGGACATCGAACACTGAAGCTTTCTTT; CDR3: CASSSPGTSNTEAFF
D: -; J: TRBJ1-6; V: TRBV25-1; DNA: TGTGCCAGCAGTGAATCAGGCTATAATTCACCCCTCCACTTT; CDR3: CASSESGYNSPLHF
D: -; J: TRBJ2-7; V: TRBV9; DNA: TGTGCCAGCATCCGCATCTCCCAACGCGCCTACGAGCAGTACTTC; CDR3: CASIRISQRAYEQYF
D: -; J: TRBJ2-3; V: TRBV5-1; DNA: TGCGCCAGCAGCTTGGGGGACTCCAGCACAGATACGCAGTATTTT; CDR3: CASSLGDSSTDTQYF
D: TRBD2; J: TRBJ2-2; V: TRBV9; DNA: TGTGCCAGCAGCGTTGAGGCTAGCGGGAGCTCGGGCACCGGGGAGCTGTTTTTT; CDR3: CASSVEASGSSGTGELFF
D: -; J: TRBJ1-1; V: TRBV6-1; DNA: TGTGCCAGCAGGAGCCTGGGGAGCGATGGGACTGAAGCTTTCTTT; CDR3: CASRSLGSDGTEAFF
D: -; J: TRBJ1-6; V: TRBV19; DNA: TGTGCCAGTAAAGCAGGACAGAGAATAACCTCCTATAATTCACCCCTCCACTTT; CDR3: CASKAGQRITSYNSPLHF
D: -; J: TRBJ2-1; V: TRBV5-1; DNA: TGCGCCAGCAGCTTGGGGGACAAGGACAATGAGCAGTTCTTC; CDR3: CASSLGDKDNEQFF
D: -; J: TRBJ1-1; V: TRBV11-2; DNA: TGTGCCAGCAGCTTAGGACCGGGGGGGTTCACTGAAGCTTTCTTT; CDR3: CASSLGPGGFTEAFF
D: TRBD2; J: TRBJ2-2; V: TRBV5-1; DNA: TGCGCCAGCAGTTACGCGGGAGACGCGACCGGGGAGCTGTTTTTT; CDR3: CASSYAGDATGELFF
D: -; J: TRBJ1-1; V: TRBV7-8; DNA: TGTGCCAGCAGCCTGCTTACAGGGAACACTGAAGCTTTCTTT; CDR3: CASSLLTGNTEAFF